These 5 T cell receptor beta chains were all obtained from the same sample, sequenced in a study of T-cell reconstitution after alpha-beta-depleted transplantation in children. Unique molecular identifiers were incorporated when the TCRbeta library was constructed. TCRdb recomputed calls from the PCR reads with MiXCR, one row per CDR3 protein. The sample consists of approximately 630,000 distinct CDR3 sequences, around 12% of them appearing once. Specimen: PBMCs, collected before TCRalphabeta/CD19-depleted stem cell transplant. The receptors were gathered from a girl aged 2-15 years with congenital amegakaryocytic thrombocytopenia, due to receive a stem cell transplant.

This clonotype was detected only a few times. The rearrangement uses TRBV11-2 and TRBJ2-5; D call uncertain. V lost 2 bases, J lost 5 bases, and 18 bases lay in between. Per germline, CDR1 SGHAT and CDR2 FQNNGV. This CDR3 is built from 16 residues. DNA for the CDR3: TGTGCCAGCAGCTTAAACCGGGTAGTATTGCGGGAGACCCAGTACTTC. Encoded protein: CASSLNRVVLRETQYF.

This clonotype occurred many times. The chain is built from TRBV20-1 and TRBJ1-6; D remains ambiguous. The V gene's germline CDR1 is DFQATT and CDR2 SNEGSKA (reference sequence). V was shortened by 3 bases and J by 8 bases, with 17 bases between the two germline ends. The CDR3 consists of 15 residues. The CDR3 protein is CSASWTGLLDSPLHF. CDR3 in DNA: TGCAGTGCTAGTTGGACCGGGCTACTTGATTCACCCCTCCACTTT.

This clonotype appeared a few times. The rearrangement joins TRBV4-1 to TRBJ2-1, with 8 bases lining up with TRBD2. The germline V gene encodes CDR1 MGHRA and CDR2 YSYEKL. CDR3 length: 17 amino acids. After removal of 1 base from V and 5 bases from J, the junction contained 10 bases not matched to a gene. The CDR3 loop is CASSQVPGRAPHNEQFF. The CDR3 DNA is TGCGCCAGCAGCCAAGTTCCCGGGAGGGCCCCTCACAATGAGCAGTTCTTC.

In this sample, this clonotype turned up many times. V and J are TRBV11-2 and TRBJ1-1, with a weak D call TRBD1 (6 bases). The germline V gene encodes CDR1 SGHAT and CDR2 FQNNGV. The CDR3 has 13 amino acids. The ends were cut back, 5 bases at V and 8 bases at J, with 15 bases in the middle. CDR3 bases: TGTGCCAGCAGCCGAACATGGCAGGGGGAAGCTTTCTTT. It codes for CASSRTWQGEAFF. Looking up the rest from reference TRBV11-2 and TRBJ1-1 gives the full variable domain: EAGVAQSPRYKIIEKRQSVAFWCNPISGHATLYWYQQILGQGPKLLIQFQNNGVVDDSQLPKDRFSAERLKGVDSTLKIQPAKLEDSAVYLCASSRTWQGEAFFGQGTRLTVV.

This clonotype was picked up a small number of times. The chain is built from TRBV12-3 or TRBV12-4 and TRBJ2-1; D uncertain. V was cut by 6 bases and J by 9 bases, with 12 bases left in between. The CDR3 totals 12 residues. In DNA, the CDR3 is TGTGCCAGCAGCCCCATAGCTGCTGAGCAGTTCTTC. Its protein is CASSPIAAEQFF.